This T cell receptor beta chain was captured in a study of Ad26.COV2.S vaccination and SARS-CoV-2 variants. Sequencing used immunoSEQ multiplex PCR; TCRdb keeps in-frame clones, though not all of them. Among approximately 340,000 clones listed, 70% to 90% were seen once. Treatment described: over 15 received Ad26.COV2.S at low or high dose, single or two shots; about five received placebo; per-sample allocation not given. After the first vaccine or placebo injection, samples were drawn on day 63. Germline V lookup: CDR1 SEHNR, CDR2 FQNEAQ (reference sequence). The CDR3 totals 14 residues. V was pared by 8 bases and J by 1 base, with 6 bases of the junction left unmatched.

This TCR was sampled from a person between 18 and 59 years old who received the Ad26.COV2.S COVID-19 vaccine or a placebo. The chain recombines TRBV7-9 with TRBJ2-5, with 8 bases lining up with TRBD1. Material: peripheral blood, obtained in a trial of Ad26.COV2.S vaccine versus placebo. This CDR3 is CASGDRGLQETQYF. As DNA, the CDR3 is TGTGCCAGCGGAGACAGGGGTCTCCAAGAGACCCAGTACTTC.